This TCR beta chain was identified in a study of T cell repertoires in cytomegalovirus infection. Study-level information: HLA-C-restricted CMV epitopes, recently identified, and well-studied HLA-B-restricted ones were used by the study. It can be stated that public TCR beta signatures indicated CMV infection as well as a matching HLA type.

Notes on the study in general: Carriers of CMV and the relevant HLA type were discriminated by public TCR beta frequency.

Only a few counts were recorded for this clonotype. Its target is not known. TCRdb re-analysed the reads in MiXCR, keeping a single row per CDR3 protein. The table includes about 500,000 distinct CDR3 sequences, 30% to 40% detected once. CDR1 and CDR2 (germline): LGHNA, YSLEER. Trimming left V 0 bases short and J 3 bases short, with 6 bases between. This CDR3 has 13 amino acids. This chain links TRBV4-3 with TRBJ2-7; D remains ambiguous. The sequences come from cultured PBMCs, collected from culture after CMV antigen stimulation. The sequence was obtained from a human donor in good health (CMV status not recorded). Some clones in this sample may be carry-over from other donors' samples. In DNA, the CDR3 is TGCGCCAGCAGCCAAGATCTGAACTACGAGCAGTACTTC. Its translation: CASSQDLNYEQYF.